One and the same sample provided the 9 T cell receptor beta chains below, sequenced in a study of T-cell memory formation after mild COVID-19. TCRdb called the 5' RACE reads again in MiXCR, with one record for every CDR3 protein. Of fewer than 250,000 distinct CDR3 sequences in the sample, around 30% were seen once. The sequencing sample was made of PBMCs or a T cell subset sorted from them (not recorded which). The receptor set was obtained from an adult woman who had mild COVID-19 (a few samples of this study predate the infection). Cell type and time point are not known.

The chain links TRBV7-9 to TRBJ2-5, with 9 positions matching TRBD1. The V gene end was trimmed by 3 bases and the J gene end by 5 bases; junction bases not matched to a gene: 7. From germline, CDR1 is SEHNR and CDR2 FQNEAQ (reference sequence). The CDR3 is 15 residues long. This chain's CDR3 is CASSFPDRGVETQYF. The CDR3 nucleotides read TGTGCCAGCAGCTTTCCGGACAGGGGAGTGGAGACCCAGTACTTC.

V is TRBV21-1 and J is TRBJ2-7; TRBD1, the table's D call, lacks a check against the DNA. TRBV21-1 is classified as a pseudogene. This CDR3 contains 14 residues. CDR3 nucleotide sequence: TGTGCCAGCATCGGGACAGAGGCCGACTACGAGCAGTACTTC. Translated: CASIGTEADYEQYF.

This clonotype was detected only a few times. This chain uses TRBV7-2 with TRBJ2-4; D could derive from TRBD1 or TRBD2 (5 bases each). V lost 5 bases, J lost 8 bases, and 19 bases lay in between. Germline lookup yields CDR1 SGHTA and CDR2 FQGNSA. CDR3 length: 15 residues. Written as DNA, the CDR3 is TGTGCCAGCAGCCCTCCCGGGGCGGGTAGTTACATTCAGTACTTC. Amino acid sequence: CASSPPGAGSYIQYF.

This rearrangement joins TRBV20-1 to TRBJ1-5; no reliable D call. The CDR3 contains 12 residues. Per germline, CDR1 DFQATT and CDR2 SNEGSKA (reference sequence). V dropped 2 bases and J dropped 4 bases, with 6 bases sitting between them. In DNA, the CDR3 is TGCAGTGCTAGACCCGGGAATCAGCCCCAGCATTTT. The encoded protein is CSARPGNQPQHF.

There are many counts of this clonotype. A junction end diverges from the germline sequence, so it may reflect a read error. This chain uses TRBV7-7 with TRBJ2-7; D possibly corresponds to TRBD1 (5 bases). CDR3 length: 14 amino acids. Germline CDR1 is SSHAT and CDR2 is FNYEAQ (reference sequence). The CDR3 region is CASSLYQGPYEQYF. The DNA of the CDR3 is TGTGCTAGCAGCTTATATCAGGGTCCCTACGAGCAGTACTTC.

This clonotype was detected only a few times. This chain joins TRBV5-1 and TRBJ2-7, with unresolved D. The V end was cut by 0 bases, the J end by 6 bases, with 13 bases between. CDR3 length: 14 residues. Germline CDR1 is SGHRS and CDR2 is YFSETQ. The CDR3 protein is CASSLEVRQSEQYF. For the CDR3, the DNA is TGCGCCAGCAGCTTGGAGGTAAGGCAGTCCGAGCAGTACTTC. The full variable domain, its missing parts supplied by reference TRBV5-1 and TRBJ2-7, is KAGVTQTPRYLIKTRGQQVTLSCSPISGHRSVSWYQQTPGQGLQFLFEYFSETQRNKGNFPGRFSGRQFSNSRSEMNVSTLELGDSALYLCASSLEVRQSEQYFGPGTRLTVT.

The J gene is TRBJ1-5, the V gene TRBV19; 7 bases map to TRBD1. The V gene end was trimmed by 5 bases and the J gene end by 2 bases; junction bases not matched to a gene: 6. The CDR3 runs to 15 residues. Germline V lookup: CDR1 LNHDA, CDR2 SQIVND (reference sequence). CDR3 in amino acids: CASSPQGKGNQPQHF. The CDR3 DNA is TGTGCCAGTAGTCCACAGGGGAAGGGCAATCAGCCCCAGCATTTT.

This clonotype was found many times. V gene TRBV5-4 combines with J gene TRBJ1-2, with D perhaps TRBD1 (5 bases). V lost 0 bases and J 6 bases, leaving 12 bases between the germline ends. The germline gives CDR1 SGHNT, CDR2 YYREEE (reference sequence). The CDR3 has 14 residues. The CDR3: CASSLGQGGNGYTF. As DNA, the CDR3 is TGTGCCAGCAGCTTGGGCCAGGGAGGGAATGGCTACACCTTC.

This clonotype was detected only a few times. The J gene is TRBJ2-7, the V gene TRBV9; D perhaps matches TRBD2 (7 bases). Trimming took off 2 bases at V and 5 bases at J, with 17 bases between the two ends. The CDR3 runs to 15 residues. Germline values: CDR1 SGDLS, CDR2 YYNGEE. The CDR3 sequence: CASSVRGGGFNEQYF. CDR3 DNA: TGTGCCAGCAGCGTTCGAGGGGGAGGGTTTAACGAGCAGTACTTC.